The clone carrying this TCR beta chain was picked up a small number of times. Its target is not known. The record originates from a study of CD8+ T cells in alopecia areata. Regarding the study as a whole: Patients shared TCRs less clearly than mice did, possibly owing to HLA. Persistence of many expanded lesional clones was seen in scalp and blood during tofacitinib.

Treatment reported: oral pan-JAK inhibitor, 5-10 mg twice daily. The investigators collected lesional scalp punch biopsies and peripheral blood from alopecia areata patients. CDR3 length: 12 amino acids. Germline values: CDR1 SEHNR, CDR2 FQNEAQ (reference sequence). V was cut by 7 bases and J by 6 bases, with 10 bases left in between. Sequencing used cDNA as its template, made by extracting RNA and reverse transcribing it. Method: immunoSEQ multiplex PCR; TCRdb's copy keeps in-frame clones and lacks some. The sample lists under 300,000 clones, 60% occurring once. The V call is TRBV7-9, the J call TRBJ1-5; no definite D call. The sample here was CD4+ T cells sorted from blood, taken around week 53, from a patient treated with tofacitinib. This TCR was recovered from a human donor with alopecia areata. The CDR3 DNA reads TGTGCCAGCACCGTAGGATTTCAGCCCCAGCATTTT. Translated, it gives CASTVGFQPQHF. Variable domain in full (rest from reference TRBV7-9 and TRBJ1-5): DTGVSQNPRHKITKRGQNVTFRCDPISEHNRLYWYRQTLGQGPEFLTYFQNEAQLEKSRLLSDRFSAERPKGSFSTLEIQRTEQGDSAMYLCASTVGFQPQHFGDGTRLSIL.